Listed below are T cell receptor beta chains from one sample, sequenced in a study of blood T cell repertoires in COVID-19. TCRdb keeps only in-frame clones here, not all; method: immunoSEQ multiplex PCR. The sample yields about 59,000 clones, about 73% seen once. The sequenced material came from peripheral blood. The receptors derive from a woman aged 70-85 years with acute or convalescent COVID-19. CDR3s include the opening cysteine and the closing phenylalanine or tryptophan. D genes are given only for firm matches. Rows give clone size only sometimes, using once, few, many, or a class for an expanded clone.

NA	TRBD1	TRBV5-1	TRBJ1-3	TGCGCCAGCAGCTCGACCCCCGACAGGGCCTCTGGAAACACCATATATTTT	CASSSTPDRASGNTIYF
NA	NA	TRBV9	TRBJ2-1	TGTGCCAGCACCCGGGGGAGGAGCTCCTACAATGAGCAGTTCTTC	CASTRGRSSYNEQFF
NA	TRBD1	TRBV10-3	TRBJ1-5	TGTGCCATCAGTCGGGACAGGGAAAGCAATCAGCCCCAGCATTTT	CAISRDRESNQPQHF
few	TRBD1	TRBV6-5	TRBJ1-5	TGTGCCAGCAGATTGACAGGGGATAGCAATCAGCCCCAGCATTTT	CASRLTGDSNQPQHF
NA	NA	TRBV5-1	TRBJ1-2	TGCGCCAGCAGCTTGGGCGGGAATCGTGGCTACACCTTC	CASSLGGNRGYTF
NA	TRBD1	TRBV19	TRBJ2-3	TGTGCCATTAACAGGGGAGATACGCAGTATTTT	CAINRGDTQYF
NA	TRBD2	TRBV6-5	TRBJ2-1	TGTGCCACCCGACTAGCGGGGGTTAACGAGCAGTTCTTC	CATRLAGVNEQFF
once	TRBD1	TRBV4-1	TRBJ1-4	TGCGCCAGCAGCCGCTCCGCGGAACGAGGGGGCAATGAAAAACTGTTTTTT	CASSRSAERGGNEKLFF
NA	NA	TRBV5-1	TRBJ1-2	TGCGCCAGCAGCCCCCTCGTGGCTTTTAACCTTAACTATGGCTACACCTTC	CASSPLVAFNLNYGYTF
NA	NA	TRBV12-3/TRBV12-4	TRBJ2-5	TGTGCCAGCAGTTCGAGAGAGACCCAGTACTTC	CASSSRETQYF
NA	NA	TRBV12-3/TRBV12-4	TRBJ2-7	TGTGCCAGCACCAAGACTGTATACGAGCAGTACTTC	CASTKTVYEQYF
NA	TRBD1	TRBV19	TRBJ2-5	TGTGCCAGTAGTATAGGACAGACAGGGGGGCAAGAGACCCAGTACTTC	CASSIGQTGGQETQYF
NA	NA	TRBV11-1	TRBJ1-2	TGTGCCAGCAGCCCCGGCCGGGGGGGCAAGAGAGGCTACACCTTC	CASSPGRGGKRGYTF
NA	TRBD1	TRBV19	TRBJ1-5	TGTGCCAGTAGCGACAGGGGGCCCAATAGCAATCAGCCCCAGCATTTT	CASSDRGPNSNQPQHF
few	NA	TRBV11-2	TRBJ2-5	TGTGCCAGCAGCTCAGGGTACCAAGAGACCCAGTACTTC	CASSSGYQETQYF
NA	NA	TRBV11-3	TRBJ1-1	TGTGCCAGCAGCTTATGGGGGGGCACTGAAGCTTTCTTT	CASSLWGGTEAFF
NA	NA	TRBV29-1	TRBJ1-2	TGCAGCGTTGGCTCGGGGGGGGTTTTTAACTATGGCTACACCTTC	CSVGSGGVFNYGYTF
NA	NA	TRBV2	TRBJ2-2	TGTGCCAGCAGTGAACGGGAGCCTCGGACCTCCGGGGAGCTGTTTTTT	CASSEREPRTSGELFF
NA	TRBD1	TRBV30	TRBJ2-7	TGTGCCTGTACCGGACAGGGTTTGTACGAGCAGTACTTC	CACTGQGLYEQYF
NA	TRBD2	TRBV6-2/TRBV6-3	TRBJ2-2	TGTGCCAGCAGTTACGCACTAGCGGGGTCGAACACCGGGGAGCTGTTTTTT	CASSYALAGSNTGELFF
NA	NA	TRBV7-8	TRBJ1-5	TGTGCCAGCAGCTCACTAAGGGGTGAGGAGATTGGGCAGCCCCAGCATTTT	CASSSLRGEEIGQPQHF
NA	TRBD2	TRBV2	TRBJ2-3	TGTGCCAGCAGTTTACCTAGCGGGGGGGCAGATACGCAGTATTTT	CASSLPSGGADTQYF
once	TRBD1	TRBV10-1	TRBJ1-6	TGCGCCAGCAGTGAGCCCACGGACAGGGAAATTTCACCCCTCCACTTT	CASSEPTDREISPLHF
NA	TRBD1	TRBV5-1	TRBJ1-2	TGCGCCAGCAGCTCCCGGGACAGGGATGGCTACACCTTC	CASSSRDRDGYTF
NA	NA	TRBV12-5	TRBJ1-6	TGTGCTAGTGCCCCGGTGGGGCTAGATCATTCACCCCTCCACTTT	CASAPVGLDHSPLHF
NA	NA	TRBV7-9	TRBJ1-1	TGTGCCAGCAGCTTAGGGCAGGGCACAGCTGAAGCTTTCTTT	CASSLGQGTAEAFF
NA	NA	TRBV7-3	TRBJ1-1	TGTGCCAGCAGTTTGACGGGTGGGGTCGGAGGGAAAGCTTTCTTT	CASSLTGGVGGKAFF
NA	NA	TRBV19	TRBJ1-2	TGTGCCAGTAGTATCGGAACAGGGAGTGGCTACACCTTC	CASSIGTGSGYTF
NA	TRBD1	TRBV10-3	TRBJ2-2	TGTGCCATCAGCGGAGGACAGGGGTACACCGGGGAGCTGTTTTTT	CAISGGQGYTGELFF
NA	TRBD1	TRBV30	TRBJ2-6	TGTGCCTGGAGTTTTCCCCCGGGACAGGGAGGATTTGGGGCCAACGTCCTGACTTTC	CAWSFPPGQGGFGANVLTF
once	NA	TRBV5-6	TRBJ1-1	TGTGCCAGCAGCCCGAGATGGGCTGGGGCTTTCTTT	CASSPRWAGAFF
NA	TRBD1	TRBV7-9	TRBJ2-3	TGTGCCAGCAGCCCCCAGACAGGGCCAGATACGCAGTATTTT	CASSPQTGPDTQYF
NA	NA	TRBV7-6	TRBJ1-2	TGTGCCAGCAGCTTAGCCGCAGGGGTCGGCTACACCTTC	CASSLAAGVGYTF
NA	TRBD1	TRBV10-2	TRBJ2-1	TGCGCCAGCAGAGATCGACAGGGGTGGTGCAATGAGCAGTTCTTC	CASRDRQGWCNEQFF
once	NA	TRBV19	TRBJ1-5	TGTGCCAGTCGAGGGGACACCCGTAGCAATCAGCCCCAGCATTTT	CASRGDTRSNQPQHF
NA	TRBD1	TRBV19	TRBJ1-1	TGTGCCAGTAGTCTGGACAGGGCATTGGGGAAAGCTTTCTTT	CASSLDRALGKAFF
once	TRBD1	TRBV18	TRBJ1-1	TGTGCCAGCTCACCACAGGGGGCTGGGAACACTGAAGCTTTCTTT	CASSPQGAGNTEAFF
NA	NA	TRBV5-1	TRBJ2-5	TGCGCCAGCAGCTTGAGAGCGAGAGAGACCCAGTACTTC	CASSLRARETQYF
NA	TRBD1	TRBV10-3	TRBJ1-1	TGTGCCATCAGTACAGGGGTCGATACCACTGAAGCTTTCTTT	CAISTGVDTTEAFF
NA	TRBD1	TRBV2	TRBJ1-6	TGTGCCAGCAGGACCCGGACAGGGCATAATTCACCCCTCCACTTT	CASRTRTGHNSPLHF
NA	NA	TRBV11-3	TRBJ1-1	TGTGCCAGCAGCTTAGATCAGAACACTGAAGCTTTCTTT	CASSLDQNTEAFF
few	NA	TRBV18	TRBJ1-1	TGTGCCAGCTCCTACTCAGGCCAAAACACTGAAGCTTTCTTT	CASSYSGQNTEAFF
few	TRBD1	TRBV2	TRBJ1-2	TGTGCCAGCAGTAGCGGACAGGGGGCTCATGGCTACACCTTC	CASSSGQGAHGYTF
NA	NA	TRBV7-9	TRBJ2-3	TGTGCCAGCAGCTTAGCGGAGGGAGGACGTCGGACTATAAGGGCTGCGCAGTATTTT	CASSLAEGGRRTIRAAQYF
NA	NA	TRBV6-5	TRBJ1-1	TGTGCCAGCAGTTATGGGGGGTTTGGCACTGAAGCTTTCTTT	CASSYGGFGTEAFF
NA	NA	TRBV7-6	TRBJ2-3	TGTGCCAGCAGCCAGGGCTTCACAGATACGCAGTATTTT	CASSQGFTDTQYF
many	TRBD1	TRBV27	TRBJ1-2	TGTGCCAGCAGTCCAGGGGGACAGCCTTATGGCTACACCTTC	CASSPGGQPYGYTF
NA	NA	TRBV6-1	TRBJ1-4	TGTGCCACCCAAGGGGGACTAGGGACTGAAAAACTGTTTTTT	CATQGGLGTEKLFF
NA	NA	TRBV7-9	TRBJ1-4	TGTGCCAGCAGCCCCGGGAGGGAAAAACTGTTTTTT	CASSPGREKLFF
NA	TRBD1	TRBV5-5	TRBJ1-6	TGTGCCAGCAGCAATGAGCGGGACAGGGGGCGGACGACACCCCTCCACTTT	CASSNERDRGRTTPLHF
once	TRBD1	TRBV30	TRBJ1-1	TGTGCCTGGAGCGCGAACTCCGGGACAGGGGCCACTGAAGCTTTCTTT	CAWSANSGTGATEAFF
NA	TRBD1	TRBV5-6	TRBJ1-5	TGTGCCAGCAGCTCGATTGGGACAGGGATCGATCAGCCCCAGCATTTT	CASSSIGTGIDQPQHF
NA	NA	TRBV30	TRBJ1-2	TGTGCCTGGAGTGCGCCGAGACTGGACTATGGCTACACCTTC	CAWSAPRLDYGYTF
NA	NA	TRBV5-1	TRBJ1-2	TGCGCCAGCAGCTTTGACAGGAGTTATGGCTACACCTTC	CASSFDRSYGYTF
NA	NA	TRBV5-4	TRBJ1-2	TGTGCCAGCAGCCCGTCTTGGAGGGTAAAAGGCTACACCTTC	CASSPSWRVKGYTF